The sequence of this T cell receptor beta chain was determined in a study of OX40 agonist ivuxolimab in advanced cancers. Here immunoSEQ multiplex PCR was the method, and the copy in TCRdb shows in-frame clones only, minus some. Of about 73,000 clones detected, approximately 83% appear once; the ten largest clones hold roughly 0.7%. This receptor was obtained from an adult with an advanced solid tumor such as melanoma, head and neck, liver or kidney cancer. The input for sequencing was CD4+ or CD8+ T cells sorted from blood, taken in a trial of the OX40 agonist ivuxolimab.

The DNA for the CDR3 is TGTGCCATCAGTAGTGAATGGGTTGCGGGAGGCTACACCTTC. It is translated as CAISSEWVAGGYTF. The chain uses TRBV10-3 and TRBJ1-2; D is undetermined. Germline lookup yields CDR1 ENHRY and CDR2 SYGVKD. The CDR3 is 14 residues long. V lost 5 bases and J 8 bases, leaving 18 bases between the germline ends.